This is a list of T cell receptor beta chains from one sample in a study of response to subunit inactivated influenza vaccine. MiXCR, applied by TCRdb to the RT-PCR reads, yields one record per CDR3 protein. This sample carries around 480,000 distinct CDR3 sequences, roughly 9.8% of them seen once, and the ten largest clones take about 12%. This sample comprised PBMCs from blood, obtained 40 to 50 days after vaccination. These receptors originate from a man aged 45-65 years who received an inactivated influenza vaccine. The CDR3 runs from the conserved cysteine through the conserved F or W. Fields, in order: clone size, V gene, D gene, J gene, CDR3 protein, CDR3 DNA. D genes are given only for firm matches. Size is omitted from some rows. Given values are once, few, many or a class for expanded clones.

abundance: few
v_gene: TRBV6-1
d_gene: NA
j_gene: TRBJ1-2
CDR3aa: CASMSHGSTRGYGYTF
CDR3nt: TGTGCCAGCATGTCACACGGCTCTACGCGGGGATATGGCTACACCTTC

abundance: few
v_gene: TRBV5-1
d_gene: NA
j_gene: TRBJ1-5
CDR3aa: CASSLDGGGQPQHF
CDR3nt: TGCGCCAGCAGCTTGGACGGGGGAGGTCAGCCCCAGCATTTT

abundance: many
v_gene: TRBV29-1
d_gene: TRBD1
j_gene: TRBJ2-5
CDR3aa: CSGRQGAGQETQYF
CDR3nt: TGCAGCGGGAGGCAGGGGGCTGGGCAAGAGACCCAGTACTTC

abundance: NA
v_gene: TRBV20-1
d_gene: TRBD1
j_gene: TRBJ2-1
CDR3aa: CSARGGTDSYNEQFF
CDR3nt: TGCAGTGCTAGAGGAGGGACAGACTCCTACAATGAGCAGTTCTTC

abundance: many
v_gene: TRBV12-3/TRBV12-4
d_gene: NA
j_gene: TRBJ1-5
CDR3aa: CASSETSYQPQHF
CDR3nt: TGTGCCAGCAGTGAGACATCTTATCAGCCCCAGCATTTT

abundance: NA
v_gene: TRBV20-1
d_gene: NA
j_gene: TRBJ2-5
CDR3aa: CSAGGQRHQETQYF
CDR3nt: TGCAGTGCTGGCGGACAGCGCCACCAAGAGACCCAGTACTTC

abundance: few
v_gene: TRBV29-1
d_gene: NA
j_gene: TRBJ2-5
CDR3aa: CSVEDPGPLGETQYF
CDR3nt: TGCAGCGTTGAAGACCCCGGACCGCTGGGAGAGACCCAGTACTTC

abundance: few
v_gene: TRBV6-2/TRBV6-3
d_gene: TRBD2
j_gene: TRBJ2-1
CDR3aa: CASSYTAGGNEQFF
CDR3nt: TGTGCCAGCAGTTACACGGCGGGAGGGAATGAGCAGTTCTTC

abundance: NA
v_gene: TRBV28
d_gene: TRBD1
j_gene: TRBJ1-5
CDR3aa: CASSGQGGGQPQHF
CDR3nt: TGTGCCAGCAGTGGACAGGGAGGTGGACAGCCCCAGCATTTT

abundance: few
v_gene: TRBV7-9
d_gene: TRBD2
j_gene: TRBJ2-1
CDR3aa: CASSRRRGADNEQFF
CDR3nt: TGTGCCAGCAGCCGGCGGCGGGGGGCCGACAATGAGCAGTTCTTC

abundance: NA
v_gene: TRBV12-3/TRBV12-4
d_gene: NA
j_gene: TRBJ1-3
CDR3aa: CASSLGRLSGKTIYF
CDR3nt: TGTGCCAGCAGTTTGGGGCGGCTCTCTGGAAAGACCATATATTTT

abundance: few
v_gene: TRBV6-1
d_gene: NA
j_gene: TRBJ1-1
CDR3aa: CASSLGLENTEAFF
CDR3nt: TGTGCCAGCAGCCTGGGACTGGAGAACACTGAAGCTTTCTTT

abundance: many
v_gene: TRBV7-2
d_gene: NA
j_gene: TRBJ2-2
CDR3aa: CASSLWGQNTGELFF
CDR3nt: TGTGCCAGCAGCCTATGGGGACAGAACACCGGGGAGCTGTTTTTT

abundance: many
v_gene: TRBV7-2
d_gene: NA
j_gene: TRBJ2-5
CDR3aa: CASSVSPPGLQETQYF
CDR3nt: TGTGCCAGCAGCGTATCCCCTCCTGGGTTACAAGAGACCCAGTACTTC

abundance: few
v_gene: TRBV19
d_gene: TRBD1
j_gene: TRBJ2-1
CDR3aa: CASRTGRLRNEQFF
CDR3nt: TGTGCCAGTAGGACAGGGCGCCTCCGCAATGAGCAGTTCTTC

abundance: many
v_gene: TRBV12-3/TRBV12-4
d_gene: TRBD1
j_gene: TRBJ1-5
CDR3aa: CASSQTGSLLSEQPQHF
CDR3nt: TGTGCCAGCAGCCAGACAGGGAGCCTTCTTTCGGAACAGCCCCAGCATTTT

abundance: NA
v_gene: TRBV5-1
d_gene: NA
j_gene: TRBJ1-1
CDR3aa: CATKSTETGEAFF
CDR3nt: TGCGCCACCAAGTCGACCGAGACCGGAGAAGCTTTCTTT

abundance: many
v_gene: TRBV4-1
d_gene: NA
j_gene: TRBJ2-7
CDR3aa: CASSQVPGYYEQYF
CDR3nt: TGCGCCAGCAGCCAAGTTCCGGGGTACTACGAGCAGTACTTC

abundance: NA
v_gene: TRBV6-2/TRBV6-3
d_gene: NA
j_gene: TRBJ2-2
CDR3aa: CASSYSDGELFF
CDR3nt: TGTGCCAGCAGTTACTCTGACGGGGAGCTGTTTTTT

abundance: few
v_gene: TRBV7-9
d_gene: NA
j_gene: TRBJ2-7
CDR3aa: CASSEHLWGKSYEQYF
CDR3nt: TGTGCCAGCAGCGAGCACCTATGGGGGAAGTCCTACGAGCAGTACTTC

abundance: NA
v_gene: TRBV28
d_gene: NA
j_gene: TRBJ1-2
CDR3aa: CASTLDQPNYGYTF
CDR3nt: TGTGCCAGCACCCTGGACCAGCCTAACTATGGCTACACCTTC

abundance: many
v_gene: TRBV29-1
d_gene: TRBD1
j_gene: TRBJ1-2
CDR3aa: CSVEEEGTEYGYTF
CDR3nt: TGCAGCGTTGAAGAAGAAGGGACAGAGTATGGCTACACCTTC

abundance: few
v_gene: TRBV5-1
d_gene: NA
j_gene: TRBJ2-3
CDR3aa: CASSSLISPRDPDTQYF
CDR3nt: TGCGCCAGCAGCAGCTTGATAAGCCCTAGGGACCCAGATACGCAGTATTTT

abundance: NA
v_gene: TRBV10-3
d_gene: NA
j_gene: TRBJ1-1
CDR3aa: CAISEKSNGNTEAFF
CDR3nt: TGTGCCATCAGTGAAAAATCCAATGGCAACACTGAAGCTTTCTTT

abundance: NA
v_gene: TRBV5-1
d_gene: NA
j_gene: TRBJ2-7
CDR3aa: CASRDPPQEQYF
CDR3nt: TGCGCCAGCCGGGACCCCCCACAGGAGCAGTACTTC

abundance: NA
v_gene: TRBV7-8
d_gene: NA
j_gene: TRBJ2-7
CDR3aa: CASSRGRSFYEQYF
CDR3nt: TGTGCCAGCAGCCGGGGGAGATCCTTCTACGAGCAGTACTTC

abundance: many
v_gene: TRBV24-1
d_gene: NA
j_gene: TRBJ2-1
CDR3aa: CATSGRVYNEQFF
CDR3nt: TGTGCCACCAGTGGCCGGGTCTACAATGAGCAGTTCTTC

abundance: once
v_gene: TRBV7-2
d_gene: TRBD2
j_gene: TRBJ2-5
CDR3aa: CASSSPSGGAIGETQYF
CDR3nt: TGTGCCAGCAGCAGCCCTAGCGGGGGGGCGATTGGGGAGACCCAGTACTTC

abundance: few
v_gene: TRBV20-1
d_gene: NA
j_gene: TRBJ2-6
CDR3aa: CSAATVGVLTF
CDR3nt: TGCAGTGCTGCTACGGTAGGCGTCCTGACTTTC

abundance: many
v_gene: TRBV20-1
d_gene: NA
j_gene: TRBJ1-2
CDR3aa: CSARVDGGDYGYTF
CDR3nt: TGCAGTGCTAGAGTTGACGGGGGCGACTATGGCTACACCTTC

abundance: many
v_gene: TRBV14
d_gene: TRBD2
j_gene: TRBJ2-7
CDR3aa: CASSQAGRRSDERYF
CDR3nt: TGTGCCAGCAGCCAGGCCGGGAGGAGAAGCGACGAGCGGTACTTC

abundance: few
v_gene: TRBV2
d_gene: NA
j_gene: TRBJ2-1
CDR3aa: CASSSTNPPYNEQFF
CDR3nt: TGTGCCAGCAGTTCAACTAACCCCCCCTACAATGAGCAGTTCTTC

abundance: few
v_gene: TRBV7-2
d_gene: TRBD2
j_gene: TRBJ2-7
CDR3aa: CASKVTSGSTYEQYF
CDR3nt: TGTGCCAGCAAGGTGACTAGCGGGAGTACCTACGAGCAGTACTTC

abundance: many
v_gene: TRBV4-3
d_gene: NA
j_gene: TRBJ1-1
CDR3aa: CASSREDRNTEAFF
CDR3nt: TGCGCCAGCAGCCGAGAAGACAGGAACACTGAAGCTTTCTTT

abundance: many
v_gene: TRBV20-1
d_gene: NA
j_gene: TRBJ1-6
CDR3aa: CSARDFRGDSPLHF
CDR3nt: TGCAGTGCTAGAGATTTCAGGGGCGATTCACCCCTCCACTTT

abundance: NA
v_gene: TRBV7-9
d_gene: TRBD1
j_gene: TRBJ1-2
CDR3aa: CASSLTGGPGYGYTF
CDR3nt: TGTGCCAGCAGCTTGACAGGGGGCCCCGGCTATGGCTACACCTTC

abundance: few
v_gene: TRBV6-2/TRBV6-3
d_gene: TRBD2
j_gene: TRBJ2-7
CDR3aa: CASSLGEREFHEQYF
CDR3nt: TGTGCCAGCAGCCTTGGCGAGCGGGAGTTCCACGAGCAGTACTTC

abundance: few
v_gene: TRBV29-1
d_gene: TRBD1
j_gene: TRBJ2-7
CDR3aa: CSVAWGTGKRILNEQYF
CDR3nt: TGCAGCGTTGCTTGGGGGACAGGGAAAAGAATTCTCAACGAGCAGTACTTC

abundance: NA
v_gene: TRBV28
d_gene: NA
j_gene: TRBJ2-1
CDR3aa: CASSLVLLISSYNEQFF
CDR3nt: TGTGCCAGCAGTTTAGTGCTACTAATTAGCTCCTACAATGAGCAGTTCTTC

abundance: few
v_gene: TRBV28
d_gene: TRBD1
j_gene: TRBJ1-3
CDR3aa: CASRHDRVSGNTIYF
CDR3nt: TGTGCCAGCAGACATGACAGGGTCTCTGGAAACACCATATATTTT

abundance: many
v_gene: TRBV5-1
d_gene: NA
j_gene: TRBJ2-2
CDR3aa: CASSPGQSNTGELFF
CDR3nt: TGCGCCAGCAGCCCGGGACAATCGAACACCGGGGAGCTGTTTTTT

abundance: few
v_gene: TRBV12-3/TRBV12-4
d_gene: TRBD1
j_gene: TRBJ1-1
CDR3aa: CASSSTGGDRGNTEAFF
CDR3nt: TGTGCCAGCAGTTCAACGGGGGGGGACAGGGGAAACACTGAAGCTTTCTTT

abundance: NA
v_gene: TRBV3-1
d_gene: TRBD1
j_gene: TRBJ1-1
CDR3aa: CASSQQGTGGAFF
CDR3nt: TGTGCCAGCAGCCAACAAGGGACAGGAGGAGCTTTCTTT

abundance: NA
v_gene: TRBV7-9
d_gene: TRBD2
j_gene: TRBJ2-7
CDR3aa: CASSPPPAGEGYEQYF
CDR3nt: TGTGCCAGCAGCCCGCCCCCTGCGGGAGAAGGCTACGAGCAGTACTTC

abundance: few
v_gene: TRBV7-9
d_gene: NA
j_gene: TRBJ2-1
CDR3aa: CASSRDFSSYNEQFF
CDR3nt: TGTGCCAGCAGCCGGGACTTTAGCTCCTACAATGAGCAGTTCTTC